This TCR beta chain came from a study of technical replicates of blood from a handful of donors (dated by TCRdb to about 2017). As to this clone: Its antigen is not yet known. Base qualities are missing; no much larger clone stands one base away.

Library preparation used the immunoSEQ multiplex PCR assay. TCRdb took this table from immuneACCESS and kept in-frame rearrangements with V and J called. Such tables lack part of the clones; where checked against another copy, unresolved V genes explain under half of the gap, and the rest is unexplained. A total of approximately 17,000 clones appear in this sample, approximately 89% of them only once. The top ten hold 9.5% to 12% of the sample. The sequenced sample was PBMCs. The receptor was isolated from a human donor in good health.

The CDR3 protein: CAISEWLSRGEETQYF. The nucleotide sequence is given as TGTGCCATCAGTGAGTGGCTTTCCAGGGGGGAAGAGACCCAGTACTTC. The chain couples TRBV10-3 to TRBJ2-5; perhaps TRBD1 is the D gene, with 7 bases matching. Between the V and J ends, shortened by 1 base and 3 bases respectively, the junction contains 15 bases. The CDR3, cysteine through phenylalanine, is 16 amino acids long. Only the CDR3 DNA stays, 48 bases, in frame from base 1. The germline V gene yields ENHRY for CDR1 and SYGVKD for CDR2.